The T cell receptor (beta chain) described here comes from a study of T cells in localized non-small cell lung cancer. Study outcomes and limitations: Density of T cells in blood, when higher, went with longer overall survival. A median of about 50 clones ranked among the top 100 in tumor appeared in adjacent lung. Compared with tumor, uninvolved adjacent lung displayed greater T cell clonality, ranking highest overall.

Trimming shortened V by 4 bases and J by 0 bases, and 7 bases separated the two germline ends. This CDR3 region has 12 residues. The germline CDR1 and CDR2 sequences are SQVTM and ANQGSEA. The table came from immunoSEQ multiplex PCR; TCRdb's copy has only in-frame clones and leaves some out. The sample carries tens of thousands of clones, 70% to 90% recorded once. Concerning this clone itself: The antigen is not known.

The TCR was taken from a man between 40 and 70 years old with stage I squamous cell lung carcinoma. Sample: peripheral blood, taken before any cancer treatment. V gene TRBV29-1 combines with J gene TRBJ2-7; tentatively, D is TRBD2 (5 bases). The CDR3 DNA reads TGCAGCGTTGGGGGAGACTCCTACGAGCAGTACTTC. Its translation: CSVGGDSYEQYF.